One sample yielded the 23 T cell receptor beta chains listed below, sequenced in a study of regulatory T cells in long-lasting Graves disease. Time point defined: newly diagnosed GD, antithyroid drugs for less than 3 months. PBMCs provided the RNA from which the TCR library was made. HTBI primers from iRepertoire and Arm-PCR of CDR3 regions yielded the TCR beta libraries. Each CDR3 protein gets one entry after TCRdb re-called the multiplex PCR reads with MiXCR. The sample has 500,000 to 700,000 distinct CDR3 sequences, around 15% seen once. The same specimen was also included in a second study, on T cells in Graves' hyperthyroidism and ophthalmopathy.

The material sequenced was peripheral blood mononuclear cells (PBMCs), taken at new diagnosis, from a patient treated with antithyroid drugs. These receptors originate from a woman in her twenties or thirties with Graves disease.

This clonotype came up a few times. This chain links TRBV7-9 with TRBJ2-1, with D perhaps matching TRBD1 (6 bases). Germline-derived CDR1 and CDR2 are SEHNR and FQNEAQ (reference sequence). Deletions cut 0 bases from V and 7 bases from J, with 10 bases between. The CDR3 spans 14 residues. The CDR3 region has the DNA TGTGCCAGCAGCTTAGCTAGGGGGTTGAATGAGCAGTTCTTC. Encoded protein: CASSLARGLNEQFF.

V gene TRBV20-1 combines with J gene TRBJ2-1; D possibly uses TRBD1 or TRBD2 (5 bases each). V dropped 5 bases and J dropped 7 bases, with 21 bases sitting between them. The V gene's germline CDR1 is DFQATT and CDR2 SNEGSKA (reference sequence). CDR3 size: 15 residues. The CDR3 spells CSALPGGVDRNEQFF. DNA of the CDR3: TGCAGTGCTCTCCCTGGGGGAGTTGATAGGAATGAGCAGTTCTTC.

This clonotype has a count of ten or more. The chain uses TRBV2 and TRBJ1-1; D is undetermined. The germline CDR1 and CDR2 sequences are SNHLY and FYNNEI. Trimming took 4 bases from V and 8 from J, leaving 5 bases between them. This CDR3 has 10 amino acids. The DNA for the CDR3 is TGTGCCAGCAGTGCGCTCGAAGCTTTCTTT. Its translation is CASSALEAFF.

This clonotype has a count of ten or more. This chain connects TRBV28 to TRBJ2-7; 10 nucleotides line up with TRBD2. V was pared by 4 bases and J by 4 bases, with 7 bases of the junction left unmatched. Germline CDR1 and CDR2: MDHEN and SYDVKM. The CDR3 consists of 15 residues. CDR3 nucleotides: TGTGCCAGCAGTTCTAGCGGGAGTGTAACGTACGAGCAGTACTTC. It codes for CASSSSGSVTYEQYF.

This clonotype was recorded many times. V and J are TRBV14 and TRBJ2-7; D remains unclear. CDR1 and CDR2 from the germline V gene are SGHDN and FVKESK. The CDR3 spans 13 residues. Trimming removed 0 bases at V and 1 base at J, with 4 bases between. The CDR3, as DNA: TGTGCCAGCAGCCAAGAAGTATCCTACGAGCAGTACTTC. Translation gives CASSQEVSYEQYF.

Many counts were recorded for this clonotype. J is TRBJ1-1 and V is TRBV29-1, with no clear D. The CDR3 runs 17 residues. The V end lost 4 bases, the J end lost 2 bases, and 23 bases lay between the germline ends. From germline, CDR1 is SQVTM and CDR2 ANQGSEA. This CDR3 reads CSVGGEAGRKGNTEAFF. CDR3 bases: TGCAGCGTTGGGGGTGAGGCAGGACGAAAGGGCAACACTGAAGCTTTCTTT. Drawing the rest from reference TRBV29-1 and TRBJ1-1, the complete variable domain is SAVISQKPSRDICQRGTSLTIQCQVDSQVTMMFWYRQQPGQSLTLIATANQGSEATYESGFVIDKFPISRPNLTFSTLTVSNMSPEDSSIYLCSVGGEAGRKGNTEAFFGQGTRLTVV.

The V gene is TRBV19, the J gene TRBJ2-7; 12 nucleotides match TRBD2. CDR1 is LNHDA, CDR2 SQIVND, per germline (reference sequence). V was pared by 5 bases and J by 2 bases, with 16 bases of the junction left unmatched. The CDR3 runs to 19 residues. The CDR3 DNA reads TGTGCCAGTAGTTTTGTGACTAGCGGGAGAAGTGGAAGGCCCTACGAGCAGTACTTC. It yields the protein CASSFVTSGRSGRPYEQYF.

This clonotype was counted many times. The CDR3 protein is CASTTRLAGKEQYF. The CDR3 DNA is TGTGCCAGTACCACCAGGCTAGCCGGAAAGGAGCAGTACTTC. The J gene is TRBJ2-7, the V gene TRBV28; D might be TRBD2 (5 bases). V dropped 9 bases and J dropped 7 bases, with 22 bases sitting between them. The V gene's germline CDR1 is MDHEN and CDR2 SYDVKM. The CDR3 has 14 amino acids. Supplemented by reference TRBV28 and TRBJ2-7, the full variable domain reads DVKVTQSSRYLVKRTGEKVFLECVQDMDHENMFWYRQDPGLGLRLIYFSYDVKMKEKGDIPEGYSVSREKKERFSLILESASTNQTSMYLCASTTRLAGKEQYFGPGTRLTVT.

This clonotype turned up a few times. The V call is TRBV7-9, the J call TRBJ1-1; no clear D gene. CDR3 length: 14 amino acids. Germline V gene data show CDR1 as SEHNR and CDR2 as FQNEAQ (reference sequence). Trimming stripped 3 bases from V and 1 base from J, with 9 bases between. Here the CDR3 DNA reads TGTGCCAGCAGCTTGGCTCAGGAGAACACTGAAGCTTTCTTT. Amino acid sequence: CASSLAQENTEAFF.

This clonotype was detected ten times or more. The chain links TRBV2 to TRBJ1-2; 7 nucleotides match TRBD1. The V gene's germline CDR1 is SNHLY and CDR2 FYNNEI. The V segment lost 3 bases and the J segment 1 base; nucleotides outside the gene matches: 5. This CDR3 is 15 amino acids long. CDR3 residues: CASSDAPGGNYGYTF. CDR3 bases: TGTGCCAGCAGTGATGCGCCAGGGGGTAACTATGGCTACACCTTC.

The table lists this clonotype with a few counts. The chain links TRBV18 to TRBJ1-4; D is ambiguous. The V end lost 3 bases, the J end lost 1 base, and 15 bases lay between the germline ends. CDR3 length: 17 residues. Per germline, CDR1 KGHSH and CDR2 LQKENI. CDR3 coding DNA: TGTGCCAGCTCACCGCGTTTGGGAGGAGAAACTAATGAAAAACTGTTTTTT. Translating it yields CASSPRLGGETNEKLFF.

This clonotype was observed many times. This chain links TRBV25-1 with TRBJ2-7; D possibly corresponds to TRBD1 (5 bases). V was shortened by 1 base and J by 2 bases, with 12 bases between the two germline ends. This CDR3 contains 15 residues. The germline V gene has CDR1 MGHDK and CDR2 SYGVNS. The CDR3 coding sequence is TGTGCCAGCAGTGAATCCACGACAGTAGCCTACGAGCAGTACTTC. Translating gives CASSESTTVAYEQYF.

This chain links TRBV19 with TRBJ2-7, with 7 bases aligning to TRBD1. From germline, CDR1 is LNHDA and CDR2 SQIVND (reference sequence). This CDR3 is 14 amino acids long. J was trimmed by 2 bases and V by 5 bases; bases with no gene match: 6. CDR3 nucleotide sequence: TGTGCCAGTAGTTCGCGACAGGGCCCCTACGAGCAGTACTTC. Its translation: CASSSRQGPYEQYF.

In this sample, this clonotype turned up once. Being one base from a much bigger clone, this may be a read error. The V and J genes are TRBV11-1 and TRBJ2-1; no definite D call. The CDR3 sequence is 13 residues long. Trimming pared 2 bases from V and 11 bases from J, leaving 13 bases between. Germline-derived CDR1 and CDR2 are SGHAT and FQDESV (reference sequence). This chain's CDR3 is CASSLYGSNKQFF. The CDR3 DNA follows: TGTGCCAGCAGCTTATACGGTTCGAATAAGCAGTTCTTC. The full variable domain, with the rest looked up from reference TRBV11-1 and TRBJ2-1, is EAEVAQSPRYKITEKSQAVAFWCDPISGHATLYWYRQILGQGPELLVQFQDESVVDDSQLPKDRFSAERLKGVDSTLKIQPAELGDSAMYLCASSLYGSNKQFFGPGTRLTVL.

This clonotype came up a few times. V is TRBV7-9 and J is TRBJ2-1; 8 bases fit TRBD2. After removal of 3 bases from V and 9 bases from J, the junction contained 13 bases not matched to a gene. From germline, CDR1 is SEHNR and CDR2 FQNEAQ (reference sequence). CDR3 size: 16 residues. The CDR3 sequence: CASSLLGTSRMGEQFF. CDR3 nucleotide sequence: TGTGCCAGCAGCTTGTTAGGGACTAGTCGTATGGGTGAGCAGTTCTTC. Full variable domain (remainder filled in from reference TRBV7-9 and TRBJ2-1): DTGVSQNPRHKITKRGQNVTFRCDPISEHNRLYWYRQTLGQGPEFLTYFQNEAQLEKSRLLSDRFSAERPKGSFSTLEIQRTEQGDSAMYLCASSLLGTSRMGEQFFGPGTRLTVL.

This clonotype has a count of ten or more. The genes are TRBV10-3 and TRBJ1-1; D possibly corresponds to TRBD1 (5 bases). Between the trimmed V and J ends, which lost 3 bases and 0 bases, there was a span of 8 bases. CDR1 is ENHRY, CDR2 SYGVKD, per germline. CDR3 length: 14 amino acids. CDR3 sequence (DNA): TGTGCCATCAGTGATGGGACGCTGAACACTGAAGCTTTCTTT. Translated: CAISDGTLNTEAFF.

This clonotype was seen repeatedly, ten times or more. J is TRBJ1-4 and V is TRBV6-1; possible D gene TRBD1, 6 bases. Germline CDR1 is MNHNS and CDR2 is SASEGT. Between the trimmed V and J ends, which lost 6 bases and 7 bases, there was a span of 15 bases. There are 14 residues in the CDR3. CDR3 coding DNA: TGTGCCAGCAGGGCATTGGGGGGCGGTGAAAAACTGTTTTTT. Translated: CASRALGGGEKLFF.

Many counts were recorded for this clonotype. V is TRBV7-3 and J is TRBJ2-1, with 9 bases that match TRBD2. The CDR3 loop spans 15 amino acids. V trimming: 2 bases; J trimming: 4 bases; junction bases outside the gene matches: 3. Looked up from germline, CDR1 is SGHTA and CDR2 is FQGTGA. The CDR3 region is CASSLSSGEYNEQFF. CDR3 DNA: TGTGCCAGCAGCTTATCTAGCGGGGAGTACAATGAGCAGTTCTTC.

This clonotype was counted at least ten times. The V gene is TRBV6-5, the J gene TRBJ2-4, with D maybe TRBD2 (5 bases). The length of the CDR3 is 14 residues. The germline V gene encodes CDR1 MNHEY and CDR2 SVGAGI. Trimming removed 2 bases at V and 0 bases at J, with 5 bases between. The CDR3, as DNA: TGTGCCAGCAGTTACGGACTAGCCAAAAACATTCAGTACTTC. It specifies CASSYGLAKNIQYF.

This clonotype occurred a few times. This sequence joins TRBV9 and TRBJ1-2; no reliable D call. V shed 0 bases and J shed 4 bases, with 13 bases lying between them. The CDR3 sequence is 15 residues long. Germline V lookup: CDR1 SGDLS, CDR2 YYNGEE. The chain's CDR3 is CASSVVNQVAYGYTF. The CDR3 DNA reads TGTGCCAGCAGCGTAGTGAACCAGGTTGCCTATGGCTACACCTTC.

This clonotype came up a few times. This rearrangement joins TRBV4-1 to TRBJ2-3, with 10 bases matching TRBD2. In germline, CDR1 is MGHRA, CDR2 YSYEKL. J was trimmed by 5 bases and V by 2 bases; bases with no gene match: 10. The CDR3 has 17 residues. CDR3 in amino acids: CASSQQPLAGVGDTQYF. The CDR3 region has the DNA TGCGCCAGCAGCCAACAGCCCCTAGCGGGAGTTGGAGATACGCAGTATTTT.

Concerning this clonotype itself: A much larger clone differs from this one at a single base, so this may be a read error. The V and J genes are TRBV6-1 and TRBJ2-5, with TRBD2 as a possible D gene (6 bases). This CDR3 contains 15 residues. Germline assignment: CDR1 MNHNS and CDR2 SASEGT. CDR3 nucleotide sequence: TGTGCCGGCAGTGCGGGGACGGTGCCACAAGAGACCCAGTACTTC. It is translated as CAGSAGTVPQETQYF.

V is TRBV29-1 and J is TRBJ2-1, with 15 bases identical to TRBD2. V shed 8 bases and J 8 bases; nucleotides not matched to a gene: 10. The CDR3 loop spans 15 amino acids. Germline V gene lookup returns CDR1 SQVTM and CDR2 ANQGSEA. Here the CDR3 DNA reads TGCAGCTCGCCGGGACTAGCGGGAGGTTACTATGAGCAGTTCTTC. It is translated as CSSPGLAGGYYEQFF.